This TCR beta chain is drawn from a study of OX40 agonist ivuxolimab in advanced cancers. About the investigation overall: The costimulatory receptor OX40 (CD134) was targeted by ivuxolimab, a fully human IgG2 agonistic monoclonal antibody. Intravenous ivuxolimab was administered to patients every 2 weeks at six dose levels: 0.01, 0.1, 0.3, 1.5, 3 and 10 mg/kg. Of the 50 to 55 dose-escalation patients, hepatocellular carcinoma was present in roughly 19, melanoma in around 15, renal cell carcinoma in 9 and head and neck cancer in 9. The dose-escalation cohort was approximately 83% male with a mean age of about 54 years, ranging from about 23 to 85. Patients were allowed to have had prior anti-PD-1, anti-PD-L1 or anti-CTLA-4 therapy, and approximately 40% of the dose-escalation patients had been treated with checkpoint inhibitors. Partial responses occurred in three dose-escalation patients: two with cutaneous melanoma and one with hepatocellular carcinoma. Peripheral TCRbeta sequencing was intended to test whether TCR sequence diversity was altered and clonal T-cell expansion was caused by ivuxolimab. The paper covers the monotherapy dose-escalation part of the phase I ivuxolimab trial, which included N of about 50 patients. The investigation overall reported the following: Which antigens the clonally expanded peripheral T cells were specific for was not determined. In partial responders in the 0.1-3.0 mg/kg groups, normalized peripheral clonal expansion was found to be among the lowest, especially among CD8+ T cells. After ivuxolimab, CD8+ T cells had more expanded clones than CD4+ T cells on average. At doses of 0.1 to 3.0 mg/kg, clonal expansion of both CD4+ and CD8+ T cells in blood was seen between baseline and week 6. Low levels of normalized T-cell clonal expansion were also seen in some nonresponding patients.

To sequence the TCRbeta CDR3 region, genomic DNA was isolated from the sorted cells. The immunoSEQ Assay was used for sequencing of TCRbeta CDR3 regions. TCRdb took this table from immuneACCESS and kept in-frame rearrangements with V and J called. Such tables lack part of the clones; where checked against another copy, unresolved V genes explain under half of the gap, and the rest is unexplained. In this sample the table shows roughly 50,000 clones, roughly nine tenths of which occur a single time. The ten largest clones add up to around an eighth of the sample. Remarks on this clone: Its target antigen remains unknown. Base qualities were left out, and no much larger clone turns up one base away.

The trial excluded patients who had a history of autoimmune disease or were on systemic immunosuppression. Peripheral blood for TCR sequencing was collected from all dose cohorts at baseline, on cycle 4 day 1, and on cycle 7 day 1. Samples came from an open-label, multicenter, first-in-human phase I dose-escalation trial of ivuxolimab. The trial enrolled adults with locally advanced or metastatic head and neck squamous cell, hepatocellular, melanoma or renal cell carcinoma. Before TCR sequencing, CD4+ T cells and CD8+ T cells were sorted from peripheral blood as separate populations. The CDR3 covers 16 residues, taking in both the cysteine and the phenylalanine. Only the CDR3 part of the read is kept: 48 bases, read in frame from the first base. The junction shows trimming of 4 bases on V and 1 base on J, and the gene matches do not reach 4 bases of it. CDR1 and CDR2 are drawn from the germline V gene: LGHNA, YNFKEQ.

The V and J segments used are TRBV4-2 and TRBJ2-5, with 12 central nucleotides matching TRBD2. Sequencing was performed on CD4+ or CD8+ T cells sorted from blood, taken in a trial of the OX40 agonist ivuxolimab. The receptor was derived from an adult with an advanced solid tumor such as melanoma, head and neck, liver or kidney cancer. The CDR3 corresponds to CASSRGLAGSQETQYF. The DNA sequence is TGTGCCAGCAGCCGAGGACTAGCGGGGTCCCAAGAGACCCAGTACTTC.